These 17 T cell receptor beta chains were sequenced from one sample in a study of blood T cells in healthy people across ages. Through a sample-barcoded 5' primer and a J-beta primer mix, a second PCR was run for roughly 6 to 12 cycles. TCRdb reanalysed the 5' RACE reads using MiXCR and keeps one entry per CDR3 protein. In the table there are about 1.4 million distinct CDR3 sequences, around 59% of which are singletons. Sequencing was carried out using blood. The receptors come from a man aged 18 to 30 in good health.

The V call is TRBV6-6, the J call TRBJ1-2, with D possibly being TRBD1 (6 bases). V was cut by 0 bases and J by 6 bases, with 11 bases left in between. The CDR3 runs to 14 residues. Per germline, CDR1 MNHNY and CDR2 SVGAGI (reference sequence). The CDR3 spells CASSYSRDNDGYTF. The DNA of the CDR3 is TGTGCCAGCAGTTACTCCCGGGACAACGATGGCTACACCTTC.

The chain recombines TRBV28 with TRBJ2-5; 7 bases are shared with TRBD1. From germline, CDR1 is MDHEN and CDR2 SYDVKM. V dropped 7 bases and J dropped 11; count of bases not matched to a gene: 19. The CDR3 is 15 amino acids. DNA for the CDR3: TGTGCCAGCAAAGTTTCTACAGGGACAGACAATGAGCAGTACTTC. Protein: CASKVSTGTDNEQYF. Filled out from reference TRBV28 and TRBJ2-5, the complete variable domain reads DVKVTQSSRYLVKRTGEKVFLECVQDMDHENMFWYRQDPGLGLRLIYFSYDVKMKEKGDIPEGYSVSREKKERFSLILESASTNQTSMYLCASKVSTGTDNEQYFGPGTRLLVL.

This chain links TRBV12-3 or TRBV12-4 with TRBJ2-7; 8 bases map to TRBD2. The CDR3 contains 14 residues. Trimming at V came to 6 bases and at J to 3 bases, leaving 7 bases not matched to a gene. The CDR3 loop reads CASSIGLAGYEQYF. The CDR3 nucleotides read TGTGCCAGCAGCATCGGGCTAGCGGGCTACGAGCAGTACTTC.

Written as DNA, the CDR3 is TGTGCCAGCAGCAGGGGGACTAGCGGGTACTACGAGCAGTACTTC. It codes for CASSRGTSGYYEQYF. V is TRBV14 and J is TRBJ2-4; TRBD2 aligns across 12 bases. The J call may be faulty, since TRBJ2-7 better matches the DNA end. The CDR3 covers 15 residues. Germline CDR1 reads SGHDN; CDR2 reads FVKESK.

This chain links TRBV28 with TRBJ2-5; 7 bases align to TRBD1. This CDR3 is built from 13 residues. Unmatched junction bases numbered 12, after V lost 6 bases and J lost 11 bases. CDR1 is MDHEN, CDR2 SYDVKM, per germline. The CDR3 DNA follows: TGTGCCAGCAGGACCAACAGGGGTCGTGAGCAGTACTTC. Protein: CASRTNRGREQYF.

This chain links TRBV6-5 with TRBJ1-5; no reliable D call. CDR1 is MNHEY and CDR2 is SVGAGI in the germline V gene. There are 13 residues in the CDR3. Trimming removed 2 bases from V and 9 bases from J, with 11 bases in between. The CDR3 coding sequence is TGTGCCAGCAGTTACGGTTCGGGAGGGCCCCAGCATTTT. Its translation: CASSYGSGGPQHF.

The chain uses TRBV27 and TRBJ2-7, with D unclear. Germline V lookup: CDR1 MNHEY, CDR2 SMNVEV (reference sequence). V lost 3 bases, J lost 0 bases, and 12 bases lay in between. The CDR3 contains 15 residues. CDR3 amino acids: CASSLAQSFSYEQYF. In DNA form, the CDR3 reads TGTGCCAGCAGTTTGGCACAGTCCTTCTCCTACGAGCAGTACTTC.

The chain combines TRBV20-1 with TRBJ1-1; D gene uncertain. Germline V gives CDR1 DFQATT, CDR2 SNEGSKA (reference sequence). The CDR3 is made up of 16 amino acids. V was shortened by 0 bases and J by 4 bases, with 18 bases between the two germline ends. CDR3 nucleotide sequence: TGCAGTGCTAGAGATCGAATGAGGCCGTTGGGCACTGAAGCTTTCTTT. Residues: CSARDRMRPLGTEAFF.

This clonotype has a handful of counts. The CDR3 loop is CSVEESLGRIDYGYTF. The CDR3 DNA is TGCAGCGTTGAAGAGTCCCTGGGGAGGATCGACTATGGCTACACCTTC. This rearrangement joins TRBV29-1 to TRBJ1-2; D unclear. Per germline, CDR1 SQVTM and CDR2 ANQGSEA. CDR3 length equals 16 residues. V was pared by 0 bases and J by 3 bases, with 17 bases between.

The chain joins TRBV6-6 to TRBJ2-4; 13 positions match TRBD2. The CDR3 is made up of 15 amino acids. Germline trimming cut 2 bases from V and 13 bases from J; bases unmatched to any gene: 8. The germline V gene has CDR1 MNHNY and CDR2 SVGAGI (reference sequence). The CDR3 reads CASSYGTSGTEEQYF. The CDR3 nucleotides are TGTGCCAGCAGTTACGGGACTAGCGGGACAGAAGAGCAGTACTTC.

The genes are TRBV7-2 and TRBJ2-3; D is undetermined. The ends were cut back, 5 bases at V and 4 bases at J, with 10 bases in the middle. Germline CDR1 SGHTA, CDR2 FQGNSA. CDR3 length equals 13 residues. Written as DNA, the CDR3 is TGTGCCAGCAGCGTTCCCCACCCAGATACGCAGTATTTT. As protein: CASSVPHPDTQYF.

The chain combines TRBV11-2 with TRBJ2-1; 14 bases match TRBD2. Germline-derived CDR1 and CDR2 are SGHAT and FQNNGV. Germline trimming cut 4 bases from V and 12 bases from J; bases unmatched to any gene: 5. The CDR3 is 14 residues long. CDR3 sequence: CASSSGTSGRGQFF. The CDR3 DNA is TGTGCCAGCAGCTCCGGGACTAGCGGGAGAGGGCAGTTCTTC. Together with reference TRBV11-2 and TRBJ2-1, the CDR3 gives the full variable domain: EAGVAQSPRYKIIEKRQSVAFWCNPISGHATLYWYQQILGQGPKLLIQFQNNGVVDDSQLPKDRFSAERLKGVDSTLKIQPAKLEDSAVYLCASSSGTSGRGQFFGPGTRLTVL.

The chain's CDR3 is CSVIWNDEQYF. Written as DNA, the CDR3 is TGCAGTGTCATCTGGAACGACGAGCAGTACTTC. V usage is TRBV20-1 and J usage is TRBJ2-5; no clear D. The J call may be incorrect, as the DNA end agrees better with TRBJ2-7. The CDR3 is made up of 11 amino acids. Germline loops: CDR1 DFQATT, CDR2 SNEGSKA (reference sequence).

The chain combines TRBV2 with TRBJ1-2, with D possibly TRBD1 on 5 matching bases. In germline, CDR1 is SNHLY, CDR2 FYNNEI. V was shortened by 5 bases and J by 4 bases, with 14 bases between the two germline ends. The CDR3 has 14 residues. This CDR3 is CASSLRDQAYGYTF. For the CDR3, the DNA is TGTGCCAGCAGTCTCCGGGACCAAGCCTATGGCTACACCTTC. The full variable domain, completed using reference TRBV2 and TRBJ1-2, is EPEVTQTPSHQVTQMGQEVILRCVPISNHLYFYWYRQILGQKVEFLVSFYNNEISEKSEIFDDQFSVERPDGSNFTLKIRSTKLEDSAMYFCASSLRDQAYGYTFGSGTRLTVV.

The chain links TRBV4-1 to TRBJ2-7; D gene ambiguous. The V end lost 0 bases, the J end lost 3 bases, and 15 bases lay between the germline ends. The CDR3 contains 16 residues. CDR1 and CDR2 (germline): MGHRA, YSYEKL. The CDR3 sequence: CASSQDPEWWVYEQYF. CDR3 sequence (DNA): TGCGCCAGCAGCCAAGATCCGGAGTGGTGGGTCTACGAGCAGTACTTC.

This sequence joins TRBV12-3 or TRBV12-4 and TRBJ2-1, with D possibly matching TRBD2 (5 bases). The CDR3 extends over 17 amino acids. V shed 4 bases and J shed 6 bases, with 22 bases lying between them. CDR3 nucleotide sequence: TGTGCCAGCAGTTGGGAAGGGCAGGACTCGGCCCCCAATGAGCAGTTCTTC. Its translation is CASSWEGQDSAPNEQFF.

Concerning this clonotype: At one end, the junction sequence differs from germline, possibly due to a read error. The CDR3 coding sequence is TGTGCCATCAGTGAGTACTACAGCAATGAACAGTTCTTC. Translated: CAISEYYSNEQFF. The gene calls are TRBV10-3 and TRBJ2-1, with unresolved D. Per germline, CDR1 ENHRY and CDR2 SYGVKD. This CDR3 is built from 13 residues.